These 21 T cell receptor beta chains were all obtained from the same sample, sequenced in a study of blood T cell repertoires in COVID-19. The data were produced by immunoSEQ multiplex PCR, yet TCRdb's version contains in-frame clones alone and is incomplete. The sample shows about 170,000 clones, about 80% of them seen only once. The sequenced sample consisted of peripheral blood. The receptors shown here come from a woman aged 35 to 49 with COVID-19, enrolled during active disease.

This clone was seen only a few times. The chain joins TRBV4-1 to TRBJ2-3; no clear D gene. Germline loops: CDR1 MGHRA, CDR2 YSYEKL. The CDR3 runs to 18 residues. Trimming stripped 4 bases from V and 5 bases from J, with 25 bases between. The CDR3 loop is CASSPQRAAFAEVDTQYF. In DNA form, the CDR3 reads TGCGCCAGCAGCCCGCAACGTGCGGCTTTTGCTGAGGTAGATACGCAGTATTTT.

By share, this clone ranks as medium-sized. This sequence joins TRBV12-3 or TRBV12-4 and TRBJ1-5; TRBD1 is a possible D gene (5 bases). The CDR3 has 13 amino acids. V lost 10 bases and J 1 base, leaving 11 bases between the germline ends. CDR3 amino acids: CAIGGVSNQPQHF. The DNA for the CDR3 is TGTGCCATCGGGGGGGTGAGCAATCAGCCCCAGCATTTT.

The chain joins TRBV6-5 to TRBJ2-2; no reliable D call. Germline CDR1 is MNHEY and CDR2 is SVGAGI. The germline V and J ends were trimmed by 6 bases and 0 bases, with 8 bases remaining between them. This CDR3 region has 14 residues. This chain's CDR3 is CASRSLPNTGELFF. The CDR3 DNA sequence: TGTGCCAGCAGGAGTCTCCCGAACACCGGGGAGCTGTTTTTT.

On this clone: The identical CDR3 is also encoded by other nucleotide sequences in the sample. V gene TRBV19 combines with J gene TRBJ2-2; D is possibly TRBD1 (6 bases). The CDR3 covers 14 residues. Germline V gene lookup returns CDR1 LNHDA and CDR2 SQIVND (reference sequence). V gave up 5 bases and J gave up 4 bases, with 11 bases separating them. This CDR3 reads CASSLGQTTGELFF. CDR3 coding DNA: TGTGCCAGTAGTTTAGGACAGACCACCGGGGAGCTGTTTTTT.

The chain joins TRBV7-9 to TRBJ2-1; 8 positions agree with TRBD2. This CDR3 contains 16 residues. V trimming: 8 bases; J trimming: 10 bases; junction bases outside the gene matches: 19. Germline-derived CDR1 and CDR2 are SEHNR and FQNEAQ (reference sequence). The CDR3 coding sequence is TGTGCCAGCGGGGATCAAGCGGGGGCCCTAGTCCGCGAGCAGTTCTTC. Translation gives CASGDQAGALVREQFF.

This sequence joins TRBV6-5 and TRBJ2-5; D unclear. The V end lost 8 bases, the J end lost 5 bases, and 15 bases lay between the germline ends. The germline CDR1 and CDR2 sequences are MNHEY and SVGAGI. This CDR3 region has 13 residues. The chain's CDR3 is CASLLEPLETQYF. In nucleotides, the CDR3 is TGTGCCAGCCTCCTAGAACCCCTGGAGACCCAGTACTTC.

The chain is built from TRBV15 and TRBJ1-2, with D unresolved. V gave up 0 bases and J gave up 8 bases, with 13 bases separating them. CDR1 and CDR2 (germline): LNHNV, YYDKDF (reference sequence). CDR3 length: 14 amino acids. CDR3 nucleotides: TGTGCCACCAGCAGAGATGGCAGGAGGGAGGGCTACACCTTC. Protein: CATSRDGRREGYTF.

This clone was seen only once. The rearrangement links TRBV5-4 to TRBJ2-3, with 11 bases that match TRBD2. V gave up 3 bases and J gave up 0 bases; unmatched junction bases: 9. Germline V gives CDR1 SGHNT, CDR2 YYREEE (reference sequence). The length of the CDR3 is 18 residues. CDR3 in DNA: TGTGCCAGCAGCTCCCTGGGACTAGCGGCGACTAGCACAGATACGCAGTATTTT. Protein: CASSSLGLAATSTDTQYF.

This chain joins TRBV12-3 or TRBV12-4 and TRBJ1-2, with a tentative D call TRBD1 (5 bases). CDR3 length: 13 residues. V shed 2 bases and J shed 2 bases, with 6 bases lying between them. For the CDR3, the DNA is TGTGCCAGCAGTTTAAGGGGCAACTATGGCTACACCTTC. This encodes CASSLRGNYGYTF.

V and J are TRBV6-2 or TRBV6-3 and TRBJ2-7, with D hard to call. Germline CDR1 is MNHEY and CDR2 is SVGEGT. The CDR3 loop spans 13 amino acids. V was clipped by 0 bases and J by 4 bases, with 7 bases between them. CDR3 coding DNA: TGTGCCAGCAGTTACTCTATACAGTACGAGCAGTACTTC. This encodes CASSYSIQYEQYF.

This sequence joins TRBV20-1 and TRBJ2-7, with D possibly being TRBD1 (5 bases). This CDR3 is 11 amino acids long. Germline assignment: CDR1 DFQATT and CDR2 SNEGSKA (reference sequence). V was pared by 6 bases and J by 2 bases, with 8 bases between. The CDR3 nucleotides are TGCAGTGCGGTGACAGCCTACGAGCAGTACGTC. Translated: CSAVTAYEQYV.

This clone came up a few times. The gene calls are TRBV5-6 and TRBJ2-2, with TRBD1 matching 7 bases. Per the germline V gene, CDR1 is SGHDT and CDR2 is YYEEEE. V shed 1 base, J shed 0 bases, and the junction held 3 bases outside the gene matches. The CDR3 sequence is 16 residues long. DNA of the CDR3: TGTGCCAGCAGCTTGTTCGGGACAGCGAACACCGGGGAGCTGTTTTTT. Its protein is CASSLFGTANTGELFF.

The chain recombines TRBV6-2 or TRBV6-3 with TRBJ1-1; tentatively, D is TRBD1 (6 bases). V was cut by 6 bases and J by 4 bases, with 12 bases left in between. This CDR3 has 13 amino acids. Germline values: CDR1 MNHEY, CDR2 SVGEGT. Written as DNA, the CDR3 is TGTGCCAGCAGCCAGGGGTTGGGCACTGAAGCTTTCTTT. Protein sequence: CASSQGLGTEAFF.

CDR3 sequence reads: CASSFPPGQGFTGELFF. DNA for the CDR3: TGTGCCAGCAGCTTCCCTCCGGGACAGGGTTTTACCGGGGAGCTGTTTTTT. The rearrangement uses TRBV5-8 and TRBJ2-2; 9 bases fit TRBD1. V shed 2 bases and J 5 bases; nucleotides not matched to a gene: 10. The V gene's germline CDR1 is SGHTS and CDR2 YDEGEE. This CDR3 contains 17 residues.

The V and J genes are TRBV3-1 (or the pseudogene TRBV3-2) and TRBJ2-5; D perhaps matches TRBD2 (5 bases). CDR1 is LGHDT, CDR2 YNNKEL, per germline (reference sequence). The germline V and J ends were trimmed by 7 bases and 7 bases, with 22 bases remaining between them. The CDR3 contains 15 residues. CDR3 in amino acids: CASISGGSLYGTQYF. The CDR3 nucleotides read TGTGCCAGCATTAGTGGTGGGAGTTTATACGGGACCCAGTACTTC.

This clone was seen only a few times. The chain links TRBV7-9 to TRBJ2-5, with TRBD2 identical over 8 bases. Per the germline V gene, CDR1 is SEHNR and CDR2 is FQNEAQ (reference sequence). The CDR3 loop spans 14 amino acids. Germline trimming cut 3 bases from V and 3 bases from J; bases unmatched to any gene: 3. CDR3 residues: CASSLGTREETQYF. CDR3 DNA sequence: TGTGCCAGCAGCTTGGGGACTAGAGAAGAGACCCAGTACTTC.

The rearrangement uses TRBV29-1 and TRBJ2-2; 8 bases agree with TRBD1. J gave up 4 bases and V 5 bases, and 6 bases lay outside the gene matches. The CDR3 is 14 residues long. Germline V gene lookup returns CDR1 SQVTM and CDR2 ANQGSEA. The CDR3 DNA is TGCAGCGTTAGGTCAGGGGGCGCCACCGGGGAGCTGTTTTTT. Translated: CSVRSGGATGELFF.

CDR3 DNA sequence: TGTGCTAGTGGGATCCAGGTGGCGCCCCAGCATTTT. Residues: CASGIQVAPQHF. V is TRBV12-5 and J is TRBJ1-5; no clear D. Germline V gene data show CDR1 as LGHNT and CDR2 as FRNRAP. The ends were cut back, 6 bases at V and 9 bases at J, with 12 bases in the middle. CDR3 length: 12 amino acids.

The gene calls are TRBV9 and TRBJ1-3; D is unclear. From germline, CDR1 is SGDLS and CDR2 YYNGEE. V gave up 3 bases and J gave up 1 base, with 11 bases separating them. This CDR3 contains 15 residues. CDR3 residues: CASSGPRTSGNTIYF. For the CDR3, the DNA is TGTGCCAGCAGCGGGCCCCGGACTTCTGGAAACACCATATATTTT. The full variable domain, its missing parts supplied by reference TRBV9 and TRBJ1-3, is DSGVTQTPKHLITATGQRVTLRCSPRSGDLSVYWYQQSLDQGLQFLIQYYNGEERAKGNILERFSAQQFPDLHSELNLSSLELGDSALYFCASSGPRTSGNTIYFGEGSWLTVV.

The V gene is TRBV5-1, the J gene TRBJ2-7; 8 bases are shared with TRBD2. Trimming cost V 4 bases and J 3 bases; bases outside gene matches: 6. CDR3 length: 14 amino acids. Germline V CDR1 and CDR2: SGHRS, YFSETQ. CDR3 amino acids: CASSQGAGGYEQYF. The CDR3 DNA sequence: TGCGCCAGCAGCCAAGGGGCGGGGGGCTACGAGCAGTACTTC.

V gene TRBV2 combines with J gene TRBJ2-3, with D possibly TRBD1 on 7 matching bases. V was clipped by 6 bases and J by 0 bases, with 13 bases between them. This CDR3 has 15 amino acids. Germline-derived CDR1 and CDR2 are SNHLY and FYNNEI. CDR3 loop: CASRAQGTSTDTQYF. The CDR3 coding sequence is TGTGCCAGCAGGGCACAGGGGACTAGCACAGATACGCAGTATTTT.